This T cell receptor (beta chain) was captured by sequencing in a study of blood T cell repertoires in COVID-19. Across the study: Material from acute and convalescent COVID-19 was sourced from the United States, Italy and Spain. Sample material is recorded as cDNA or gDNA derived from T cells, B-cell-depleted T cells, or PBMCs.

In the original workflow: Cell counts per sample came from amplifying reference gene primers. Profiled with immunoSEQ multiplex PCR; TCRdb holds only in-frame clones, not every one. That table supplies the V and J calls and clone size; D and trimming were determined from the DNA. The repertoire has roughly 84,000 clones, about 80% of them found once; the top ten carry about 12%. The CDR3 covers 15 residues. V shed 1 base and J 2 bases; nucleotides not matched to a gene: 2. Looked up from germline, CDR1 is SGHVS and CDR2 is FNYEAQ. The sequencing sample was made of peripheral blood. This clonotype originated in a woman in her thirties or forties with active or convalescent COVID-19. The V call is TRBV7-6, the J call TRBJ2-1; the match to TRBD1 covers 7 bases. This CDR3 reads CASSLETGTYNEQFF. CDR3 DNA: TGTGCCAGCAGCTTAGAGACAGGGACCTACAATGAGCAGTTCTTC.